This is a list of T cell receptor beta chains from one sample in a study of T cells in Graves' hyperthyroidism and ophthalmopathy. TCRdb independently ran MiXCR on the multiplex PCR reads; one entry per CDR3 protein. The sample has about 760,000 distinct CDR3 sequences, 35% seen once. The sample comprised blood. These receptors all come from a woman in her 40s with Graves' hyperthyroidism. Both conserved end residues are part of each CDR3. A D gene is named only where the DNA matches it firmly. Size is omitted from some rows. Given values are once, few, many or a class for expanded clones.

>11|TRBV7-2|TRBJ2-7|-|many
CASSLEVEQYF
TGTGCCAGCAGCTTAGAGGTCGAGCAGTACTTC
>15|TRBV12-3/TRBV12-4|TRBJ1-2|-|-
CASSSHPGGGNGYTF
TGTGCCAGCAGTTCCCACCCCGGGGGAGGGAATGGCTACACCTTC
>15|TRBV5-4|TRBJ1-1|-|few
CASSLDWDSNTEAFF
TGTGCCAGCAGCTTGGATTGGGACTCTAACACTGAAGCTTTCTTT
>15|TRBV20-1|TRBJ1-6|-|few
CSAPFGGRDNSPLHF
TGCAGTGCCCCCTTCGGGGGTAGGGATAATTCACCCCTCCACTTT
>17|TRBV7-2|TRBJ2-2|-|few
CASSLPRDISNTGELFF
TGTGCCAGCAGCTTACCACGGGACATTTCGAACACCGGGGAGCTGTTTTTT
>12|TRBV24-1|TRBJ2-7|TRBD1|-
CATSERQGTRFF
TGTGCCACCAGTGAGAGACAGGGAACGCGGTTCTTC
>20|TRBV12-5|TRBJ1-1|TRBD1|once
CASGLVKDRDTHGFDTEAFF
TGTGCTAGTGGTTTGGTTAAAGACAGGGATACACACGGGTTCGACACTGAAGCTTTCTTT
>15|TRBV11-2|TRBJ2-5|TRBD2|few
CASSQASSGQETQYF
TGCGCCAGCAGCCAAGCCTCTAGCGGACAAGAGACCCAGTACTTC
>14|TRBV27|TRBJ1-1|-|few
CASSLGGRVTEAFF
TGTGCCAGCAGTTTAGGGGGTAGGGTCACTGAAGCTTTCTTT
>13|TRBV6-5|TRBJ2-7|-|many
CASSYLGSYEQYF
TGTGCCAGCAGTTACTTAGGCTCCTACGAGCAGTACTTC